This TCR beta chain was found in a study of shared T cell receptors in the human thymus. The germline V and J ends were trimmed by 4 bases and 2 bases, with 8 bases remaining between them. Per germline, CDR1 ENHRY and CDR2 SYGVKD. CDR3 length equals 13 residues. Using immunoSEQ multiplex PCR, the repertoire was profiled, and TCRdb retains in-frame clones only, with some absent. The sample carries 500,000 to 850,000 clones, more than 75% recorded once. This same sample was also part of a study on human thymus T cells. That study adds: Thymic samples were excised during corrective heart operations.

The chain has TRBV10-3 and TRBJ2-5; TRBD1 might be the D (7 bases). The TCR sequence derives from a boy younger than two with a congenital heart defect. Sample: thymocytes. The CDR3 DNA follows: TGTGCCATCAGTGCAGGGGGGCAAGAGACCCAGTACTTC. It specifies CAISAGGQETQYF.